Shown below are 25 T cell receptor beta chains from a single sample sequenced in a study of T cells expressing NK-cell markers. One entry per CDR3 protein, without DNA, is what TCRdb gives after re-calling the 5' RACE reads. The sample holds 300,000 to 450,000 distinct CDR3 sequences. Sequencing was performed on blood T cells: a sorted CD56 or NKG2C T cell subset, CD4+ or CD8+ T cells, or bulk PBMC T cells (not recorded which). The receptors were gathered from a man aged 18-75 years in good health.

The CDR3 spells CASSPTGPTYEQYF. The chain is built from TRBV3-1 and TRBJ2-7. In germline, CDR1 is LGHDT, CDR2 YNNKEL (reference sequence). CDR3 length equals 14 residues.

The chain joins TRBV30 to TRBJ1-2. This CDR3 is 12 amino acids long. Looked up from germline, CDR1 is GTSNPN and CDR2 is SVGIG (reference sequence). The CDR3 region is CAWSVWHLGYTF.

The CDR3: CASNPWVAGQETQYF. The chain is built from TRBV28 and TRBJ2-5; the TCRdb call, TRBD1, lacks DNA for checking. The CDR3 sequence is 15 residues long. Germline CDR1 reads MDHEN; CDR2 reads SYDVKM. The full variable domain, with the rest looked up from reference TRBV28 and TRBJ2-5, is DVKVTQSSRYLVKRTGEKVFLECVQDMDHENMFWYRQDPGLGLRLIYFSYDVKMKEKGDIPEGYSVSREKKERFSLILESASTNQTSMYLCASNPWVAGQETQYFGPGTRLLVL.

The V and J genes are TRBV9 and TRBJ2-1; TCRdb's D call, TRBD1, is unchecked because there is no DNA. Per the germline V gene, CDR1 is SGDLS and CDR2 is YYNGEE. This CDR3 region has 17 residues. CDR3 residues: CASSADGGAGSYNEQFF.

The V gene is TRBV4-2, the J gene TRBJ1-2; the D call from TCRdb, TRBD1, cannot be confirmed without DNA. Germline V gene lookup returns CDR1 LGHNA and CDR2 YNFKEQ. This CDR3 is built from 16 residues. The CDR3 is CASSQEDPGVYYGYTF.

The chain has TRBV27 and TRBJ1-2. The CDR3 totals 17 residues. CDR1 is MNHEY, CDR2 SMNVEV, per germline (reference sequence). The CDR3 region is CASSFRAGGGPMGGYTF.

The CDR3: CASSTGQLYNSPLHF. The chain couples TRBV14 to TRBJ1-6; TCRdb proposes TRBD1, but this gene call is untestable without DNA. The CDR3 spans 15 residues. The germline V gene encodes CDR1 SGHDN and CDR2 FVKESK.

This sequence joins TRBV7-6 and TRBJ2-2; the D gene TCRdb calls, TRBD1, cannot be checked with no DNA. In germline, CDR1 is SGHVS, CDR2 FNYEAQ. This CDR3 spans 17 amino acids. This CDR3 is CASSLAGGTVNTGELFF.

The rearrangement links TRBV7-7 to TRBJ2-5; TCRdb selects TRBD1, and the lack of DNA leaves this call unchecked. This CDR3 spans 15 amino acids. Germline loops: CDR1 SSHAT, CDR2 FNYEAQ (reference sequence). The CDR3 region is CASSLGGGGQETQYF.

V is TRBV3-1 and J is TRBJ2-5; the D call from TCRdb, TRBD1, cannot be confirmed without DNA. Germline CDR1 reads LGHDT; CDR2 reads YNNKEL (reference sequence). The CDR3 has 17 residues. This CDR3 reads CASRVRGVRGNPETQYF.

The rearrangement links TRBV21-1 to TRBJ2-3; TCRdb returns TRBD1, unconfirmable since there is no DNA. TRBV21-1 is shown as a pseudogene. The CDR3 is 15 residues long. The CDR3 here is CASSKIGNDCDTQYF.

The chain uses TRBV28 and TRBJ2-4. The CDR3 is made up of 16 amino acids. The germline gives CDR1 MDHEN, CDR2 SYDVKM. CDR3 sequence: CASSPQWGRVKNIQYF.

This chain uses TRBV20-1 with TRBJ2-5; there is no DNA to check the TCRdb D call of TRBD2. This CDR3 is built from 16 residues. Per the germline V gene, CDR1 is DFQATT and CDR2 is SNEGSKA (reference sequence). Here the CDR3 reads CSARPYLTSGAETQYF.

The J gene is TRBJ1-3, the V gene TRBV12-3 or TRBV12-4. The length of the CDR3 is 12 residues. CDR3: CASSLTGNTIYF.

The V call is TRBV18, the J call TRBJ2-7; TCRdb's D call of TRBD1 is untestable without DNA. This CDR3 spans 15 amino acids. Germline-derived CDR1 and CDR2 are KGHSH and LQKENI. CDR3 in amino acids: CASSPRTGHTYEQYF.

The chain recombines TRBV7-9 with TRBJ1-3; TCRdb indicates TRBD1, and absent DNA this call remains unverified. The CDR3 consists of 14 residues. Germline V gene lookup returns CDR1 SEHNR and CDR2 FQNEAQ (reference sequence). The CDR3 loop is CASSPGASGNTIYF.

The chain is built from TRBV27 and TRBJ2-7; TCRdb reports TRBD1, a call that lacks DNA to check it against. The V gene's germline CDR1 is MNHEY and CDR2 SMNVEV (reference sequence). The CDR3 spans 17 residues. CDR3 region: CASSTKPPGHLSYEQYF.

The chain carries TRBV3-1 and TRBJ1-2; there is no DNA to check the TCRdb D call of TRBD1. The CDR3 has 16 amino acids. The germline V gene encodes CDR1 LGHDT and CDR2 YNNKEL (reference sequence). The CDR3 protein is CASSQALQGGGGGYTF.

V is TRBV5-1 and J is TRBJ2-5. CDR1 and CDR2 from the germline V gene are SGHRS and YFSETQ. The CDR3 runs 15 residues. CDR3 sequence reads: CASSLGSVAQETQYF.

The chain's CDR3 is CASSWVGAAGEKLFF. V usage is TRBV7-2 and J usage is TRBJ1-4; lacking DNA, the TRBD1 call made by TCRdb goes unchecked. The CDR3 is 15 amino acids. From germline, CDR1 is SGHTA and CDR2 FQGNSA.

V gene TRBV12-3 or TRBV12-4 combines with J gene TRBJ2-5; TCRdb's D call of TRBD1 is untestable without DNA. The CDR3 runs to 14 residues. The CDR3 reads CASSLTGTVETQYF.

The chain employs TRBV19 and TRBJ2-5. CDR1 and CDR2 from the germline V gene are LNHDA and SQIVND (reference sequence). The CDR3 contains 14 residues. CDR3 protein: CASSWSRVGETQYF.

This CDR3 reads CSARGDRGFQPQHF. The chain is built from TRBV20-1 and TRBJ1-5; absent DNA, TCRdb's TRBD1 call cannot be checked. Germline V gene sequence: CDR1 DFQATT, CDR2 SNEGSKA (reference sequence). The CDR3 has 14 residues.

J is TRBJ1-1 and V is TRBV5-1; as DNA is missing, the TRBD1 call by TCRdb cannot be tested. The CDR3 covers 14 residues. CDR1 is SGHRS, CDR2 YFSETQ, per germline. The CDR3 protein is CATRRGTDNTEAFF.

J is TRBJ1-2 and V is TRBV7-2; TCRdb proposes TRBD1, but this gene call is untestable without DNA. This CDR3 has 17 amino acids. Germline CDR1 SGHTA, CDR2 FQGNSA. The chain's CDR3 is CASSFQRTGALNYGYTF.